The clone carrying this TCR beta chain has only a few counts. Its specificity is not known. The sample is drawn from a study of blood T cells in healthy people across ages. Isolation recovered at least 7 million PBMCs from every sample. Per sample, no less than 5.5 micrograms of total RNA were extracted. For the second PCR, which ran for about 6 to 11 cycles, a sample-barcoded 5' primer and a J-beta primer mix were used. The study obtained at least 2.5 million CDR3-containing paired-end reads from every sample. TCRdb independently ran MiXCR on the 5' RACE reads; one entry per CDR3 protein. The sample includes some 860,000 distinct CDR3 sequences, roughly 50% of them seen just once. Deletions cut 4 bases from V and 6 bases from J, with 7 bases between. This CDR3 contains 11 residues. Study findings and constraints: It was held that the diversity estimates obtained from one million T cells were underestimates.

The sequencing input was blood. This sequence originates from a man in his forties in good health. The V call is TRBV12-3 or TRBV12-4, the J call TRBJ2-7; no firm D call. The DNA for the CDR3 is TGTGCCAGCAGTTATAATGCCGAGCAGTACTTC. Encoded protein: CASSYNAEQYF.